This TCR beta chain derives from a study of blood T cell repertoires in COVID-19 (dated by TCRdb to the early 2020s). In terms of the full investigation: Samples covering the acute and convalescent phases of COVID-19 were provided by collaborators in the United States, Italy and Spain. The material from the prospective study consisted of cDNA or gDNA derived from T cells, B-cell-depleted T cells, or PBMCs. The dataset comprised deeply sampled blood TCRbeta repertoires from subjects exposed to, actively infected with, or recovered from COVID-19. The repertoires were released in a freely available public database meant as a resource for research on the immune response to SARS-CoV-2. The samples were drawn from the first 160 participants of the ongoing ImmuneRACE study and from roughly 1,300 subjects provided by 6 global collaborators. A de-identified subject ID, COVID-19 status, age in years and sex were almost always included in the sample metadata. Where available, HLA class I and class II types were obtained from metadata supplied by the sample provider rather than from assay-based typing.

The CDR3 holds 15 amino acids from the cysteine to the phenylalanine. Only CDR3 DNA remains: 45 bases, in frame from the first base. Cut back by 0 bases and 4 bases, the V and J ends lie 11 bases apart. As encoded in the germline V gene, CDR1 is SGHNT while CDR2 is YENEEA. Collaborating institutions collected whole blood in K2EDTA tubes following their own protocols. For TCRbeta analysis, collaborator samples were shipped as frozen whole blood, as isolated PBMCs, or as DNA extracted from either sample type. Overall study outcomes, separate from this receptor: How much clinical and demographic metadata was included differed by source and by participant, and the metadata was provided uncurated.

The immunoSEQ Assay, a bias-controlled multiplex PCR, was used to amplify TCRbeta CDR3 regions from genomic DNA. In the authors' own workflow: Nucleated cell counts per sample were estimated from amplification of reference gene primers within the assay. Sequence reads were collapsed and filtered to measure the absolute abundance of every unique TCRbeta CDR3 rearrangement. For each sample, productive Simpson clonality was calculated by taking the square root of Simpson's diversity index across productive rearrangements. The table was pulled from immuneACCESS by TCRdb, which kept in-frame rearrangements only. Such tables lose some clones; where checked, under half of the loss comes from unresolved V genes, and the rest has no known cause. Clone size and the V and J calls come from that table; the DNA yielded D and trimming. The sample data list around 130,000 clones, and 75% to 85% of these were observed just once. The ten biggest clones cover over 15% of the sample.

A note on this clone: What antigen it recognizes has not been identified. No much larger clone exists at a distance of one base, and base qualities are not known.

This chain joins TRBV11-3 to TRBJ2-3; TRBD1 is a weak D gene call, 6 bases matching. This TCR was recovered from an elderly man with acute or convalescent COVID-19. The sample consisted of peripheral blood. The CDR3 amino acid sequence is: CASSLEGRGADTQYF. The nucleotide sequence is TGTGCCAGCAGCTTAGAAGGCAGGGGCGCAGATACGCAGTATTTT.